The 16 T cell receptor beta chains presented below share a single source sample, sequenced in a study of graft-versus-host responses after intestinal transplantation. These receptors have no known antigen. Profiled with immunoSEQ multiplex PCR; TCRdb holds only in-frame clones, not every one. The sample carries roughly 120,000 clones, around 92% recorded once. Sequencing was performed on unstimulated CD8+ T cells sorted from spleen or lymph node cells, taken before transplant. These receptors all come from a human donor who was the organ donor for an intestinal transplant.

The chain links TRBV6-1 to TRBJ2-5; a weak D match, TRBD2 (7 bases). From germline, CDR1 is MNHNS and CDR2 SASEGT. The CDR3 spans 15 residues. Between the trimmed V and J ends, which lost 6 bases and 5 bases, there was a span of 19 bases. The CDR3 DNA reads as TGTGCCAGCAGCCAAGGGGGAGGGCCGCAGGAGACCCAGTACTTC. Translating it yields CASSQGGGPQETQYF.

V and J are TRBV5-1 and TRBJ2-3; perhaps TRBD2 as D (6 bases). Germline CDR1 reads SGHRS; CDR2 reads YFSETQ. The CDR3 length is 16 residues. Trimming stripped 2 bases from V and 5 bases from J, with 18 bases between. CDR3 amino acids: CASSFLGTPTGDTQYF. Here the CDR3 DNA reads TGCGCCAGCAGCTTCCTCGGGACTCCCACCGGAGATACGCAGTATTTT.

The V and J genes are TRBV7-9 and TRBJ1-1; TRBD1 matches 9 bases. Germline V lookup: CDR1 SEHNR, CDR2 FQNEAQ (reference sequence). J was trimmed by 0 bases and V by 5 bases; bases with no gene match: 10. The CDR3 runs 17 residues. The CDR3 loop reads CASSPEDRGGVNTEAFF. CDR3 coding DNA: TGTGCCAGCAGCCCCGAGGACAGGGGAGGGGTGAACACTGAAGCTTTCTTT.

The chain employs TRBV25-1 and TRBJ2-2; TRBD1 agrees at 8 bases. Germline V gene data show CDR1 as MGHDK and CDR2 as SYGVNS. The CDR3 has 16 residues. Germline trimming cut 5 bases from V and 3 bases from J; bases unmatched to any gene: 8. The CDR3 region is CASSPWTGIDTGELFF. The CDR3 coding sequence is TGTGCCAGCAGTCCCTGGACAGGGATCGACACCGGGGAGCTGTTTTTT.

The chain combines TRBV7-9 with TRBJ2-1, with TRBD2 matching 13 bases. CDR1 and CDR2 from the germline V gene are SEHNR and FQNEAQ (reference sequence). Unmatched junction bases numbered 3, after V lost 5 bases and J lost 5 bases. The CDR3 is made up of 15 amino acids. The chain's CDR3 is CASSGTSGDNNEQFF. The CDR3 DNA reads TGTGCCAGCAGCGGGACTAGCGGGGATAACAATGAGCAGTTCTTC. Supplemented by reference TRBV7-9 and TRBJ2-1, the full variable domain reads DTGVSQNPRHKITKRGQNVTFRCDPISEHNRLYWYRQTLGQGPEFLTYFQNEAQLEKSRLLSDRFSAERPKGSFSTLEIQRTEQGDSAMYLCASSGTSGDNNEQFFGPGTRLTVL.

The chain combines TRBV9 with TRBJ2-6; maybe TRBD1 (7 bases). This CDR3 spans 16 amino acids. V lost 0 bases, J lost 4 bases, and 11 bases lay in between. Germline V gene sequence: CDR1 SGDLS, CDR2 YYNGEE. CDR3 bases: TGTGCCAGCAGCGTAGCCAGGGGGGCCGGGGCCAACGTCCTGACTTTC. Translation gives CASSVARGAGANVLTF.

The chain uses TRBV5-1 and TRBJ2-3; D is possibly TRBD2 (6 bases). Germline loops: CDR1 SGHRS, CDR2 YFSETQ. V was shortened by 1 base and J by 3 bases, with 15 bases between the two germline ends. This CDR3 spans 16 amino acids. This CDR3 is CASSLLTSWETDTQYF. For the CDR3, the DNA is TGCGCCAGCAGCTTGCTAACTAGCTGGGAAACAGATACGCAGTATTTT.

The V and J genes are TRBV27 and TRBJ2-5; D perhaps matches TRBD2 (7 bases). The CDR3 runs to 14 residues. Trimming pared 7 bases from V and 5 bases from J, leaving 17 bases between. Germline values: CDR1 MNHEY, CDR2 SMNVEV (reference sequence). CDR3: CASKHGGLGETQYF. The CDR3, as DNA: TGTGCCAGCAAACACGGGGGGCTTGGGGAGACCCAGTACTTC.

The rearrangement uses TRBV19 and TRBJ2-7; D not certain. The V end was cut by 3 bases, the J end by 3 bases, with 6 bases between. Per the germline V gene, CDR1 is LNHDA and CDR2 is SQIVND (reference sequence). This CDR3 comprises 12 residues. In nucleotides, the CDR3 is TGTGCCAGTAGTATTGACTTCTACGAGCAGTACTTC. The encoded protein is CASSIDFYEQYF.

V usage is TRBV6-1 and J usage is TRBJ2-5; D possibly corresponds to TRBD2 (5 bases). With 10 bases removed from V and 5 bases from J, the gap between germline ends came to 11 bases. The CDR3 length is 11 residues. Looked up from germline, CDR1 is MNHNS and CDR2 is SASEGT. In DNA form, the CDR3 reads TGTGCCACCGGGAAGTCGGAGACCCAGTACTTC. Translated, it gives CATGKSETQYF.

J is TRBJ2-1 and V is TRBV4-1; 10 nucleotides line up with TRBD2. V shed 0 bases, J shed 8 bases, and the junction held 4 bases outside the gene matches. Germline lookup yields CDR1 MGHRA and CDR2 YSYEKL. The CDR3 sequence is 15 residues long. CDR3 coding DNA: TGCGCCAGCAGCCAAGAACCTCTAGCGGGGGATGAGCAGTTCTTC. It yields the protein CASSQEPLAGDEQFF.

This chain uses TRBV19 with TRBJ1-2; maybe TRBD1 (5 bases). Germline lookup yields CDR1 LNHDA and CDR2 SQIVND (reference sequence). V was shortened by 5 bases and J by 6 bases, with 10 bases between the two germline ends. The CDR3 totals 12 residues. The CDR3: CASSLWGNGYTF. The DNA for the CDR3 is TGTGCCAGTAGTCTGTGGGGGAATGGCTACACCTTC. The full variable domain, in which reference TRBV19 and TRBJ1-2 provide the parts outside the CDR3, is DGGITQSPKYLFRKEGQNVTLSCEQNLNHDAMYWYRQDPGQGLRLIYYSQIVNDFQKGDIAEGYSVSREKKESFPLTVTSAQKNPTAFYLCASSLWGNGYTFGSGTRLTVV.

This clone was seen a single time. This chain joins TRBV6-6 and TRBJ1-1; 9 nucleotides match TRBD1. This CDR3 comprises 13 residues. V trimming: 6 bases; J trimming: 7 bases; junction bases outside the gene matches: 6. Germline assignment: CDR1 MNHNY and CDR2 SVGAGI (reference sequence). The CDR3 bases are TGTGCCAGCAGAGGACAGGGGTGGGGTGAAGCTTTCTTT. Translated, it gives CASRGQGWGEAFF.

In this sample, this clone turned up once. The chain uses TRBV7-2 and TRBJ2-7; D unresolved. CDR1 is SGHTA and CDR2 is FQGNSA in the germline V gene. This CDR3 is 12 amino acids long. V shed 1 base and J shed 4 bases, with 5 bases lying between them. The CDR3 DNA reads TGTGCCAGCAGCTTAGGTCGATACGAGCAGTACTTC. Its protein is CASSLGRYEQYF.

This chain uses TRBV5-4 with TRBJ2-2, with D hard to call. Germline V CDR1 and CDR2: SGHNT, YYREEE (reference sequence). The CDR3 has 11 amino acids. The ends were cut back, 6 bases at V and 5 bases at J, with 5 bases in the middle. CDR3 bases: TGTGCCAGCAAAGCAACCGGGGAGCTGTTTTTT. This sequence encodes CASKATGELFF.

The J gene is TRBJ2-3, the V gene TRBV5-4; no reliable D call. Germline-derived CDR1 and CDR2 are SGHNT and YYREEE (reference sequence). The CDR3 contains 13 residues. V shed 5 bases and J shed 1 base, with 8 bases lying between them. The CDR3 coding sequence is TGTGCCAGCAGATCCGAGGGCACAGATACGCAGTATTTT. Amino acids: CASRSEGTDTQYF.